The 22 T cell receptor beta chains listed next were all sequenced from one sample in a study of blood T cell repertoires in COVID-19. Repertoires were generated with immunoSEQ multiplex PCR, while TCRdb's copy carries only in-frame clones and drops some. The profile shows 140,000 or so clones, roughly 80% of them singletons. The sequenced sample consisted of PBMCs or T cells enriched from blood (not recorded which). These TCRs come from a woman in her forties who had recovered from COVID-19.

The V gene is TRBV6-5, the J gene TRBJ2-2; D is uncertain. CDR1 is MNHEY and CDR2 is SVGAGI in the germline V gene. V lost 7 bases and J lost 7, with 16 bases in between. The CDR3 loop spans 14 amino acids. The CDR3 region has the DNA TGTGCCAGCATCATGAGCGTTAGTATCGGGGAGCTGTTTTTT. Its protein is CASIMSVSIGELFF.

This chain uses TRBV6-5 with TRBJ1-6; 7 nucleotides line up with TRBD1. Looked up from germline, CDR1 is MNHEY and CDR2 is SVGAGI. The CDR3 length is 14 residues. The trim removed 4 bases at V and 7 bases at J, leaving 4 bases unmatched. Here the CDR3 DNA reads TGTGCCAGCAGTTCCGGGACAGAGAATTCACCCCTCCACTTT. Translating it yields CASSSGTENSPLHF.

This chain uses TRBV15 with TRBJ2-3; the match to TRBD2 covers 10 bases. The CDR3 spans 17 residues. The germline V gene has CDR1 LNHNV and CDR2 YYDKDF (reference sequence). The junction had 9 bases not matched to a gene; V was cut back by 0 bases and J by 6 bases. The CDR3 sequence is CATSRDRVAGGVDTQYF. The CDR3 DNA reads TGTGCCACCAGCAGAGATAGAGTAGCGGGAGGAGTTGATACGCAGTATTTT.

This chain links TRBV5-1 with TRBJ1-4; the D is unclear. The CDR3 contains 15 residues. Germline assignment: CDR1 SGHRS and CDR2 YFSETQ. Deletions cut 7 bases from V and 0 bases from J, with 13 bases between. The CDR3 is CASSFDTATNEKLFF. CDR3 coding DNA: TGCGCCAGCTCCTTTGACACTGCAACTAATGAAAAACTGTTTTTT.

The V gene is TRBV5-1, the J gene TRBJ1-1, with a tentative D call TRBD1 (5 bases). The germline CDR1 and CDR2 sequences are SGHRS and YFSETQ. V was cut by 0 bases and J by 1 base, with 10 bases left in between. The CDR3 spans 15 residues. CDR3 sequence reads: CASSLARGSNTEAFF. CDR3 in DNA: TGCGCCAGCAGCTTGGCTCGGGGGTCGAACACTGAAGCTTTCTTT.

This chain's CDR3 is CSVEVSDEQFF. Here the CDR3 DNA reads TGCAGCGTTGAGGTTAGCGATGAGCAGTTCTTC. This rearrangement joins TRBV29-1 to TRBJ2-1; tentative D call: TRBD2 (5 bases). The CDR3 totals 11 residues. Trimming left V 3 bases short and J 8 bases short, with 8 bases between. The germline gives CDR1 SQVTM, CDR2 ANQGSEA.

The rearrangement uses TRBV30 and TRBJ2-3; 10 positions agree with TRBD2. J gave up 6 bases and V 0 bases, and 12 bases lay outside the gene matches. The CDR3 length is 17 residues. Germline V gene data show CDR1 as GTSNPN and CDR2 as SVGIG (reference sequence). Written as DNA, the CDR3 is TGTGCCTGGAGTGTACCCAGGGCTAGCGGGAGAGGGGATACGCAGTATTTT. This gives the protein CAWSVPRASGRGDTQYF.

This sequence joins TRBV19 and TRBJ2-5; 8 nucleotides match TRBD2. The germline V gene encodes CDR1 LNHDA and CDR2 SQIVND (reference sequence). The ends lost 4 bases at V and 3 bases at J; junction bases unmatched: 7. The CDR3 spans 15 residues. This CDR3 reads CASSTSGGPEETQYF. The CDR3 DNA is TGTGCCAGTAGTACTTCGGGGGGGCCCGAAGAGACCCAGTACTTC.

The chain links TRBV29-1 to TRBJ1-2, with 9 bases matching TRBD1. V shed 6 bases, J shed 5 bases, and the junction held 10 bases outside the gene matches. The germline CDR1 and CDR2 sequences are SQVTM and ANQGSEA. The CDR3 spans 14 residues. The DNA of the CDR3 is TGCAGCGTCCGGGACAGGGACCGCTTTTATGGCTACACCTTC. Translation: CSVRDRDRFYGYTF.

The genes are TRBV29-1 and TRBJ2-7, with D perhaps TRBD2 (6 bases). The V gene lost 7 bases and the J gene lost 0 bases, with 16 bases spanning the gap. The CDR3 length is 14 residues. In germline, CDR1 is SQVTM, CDR2 ANQGSEA. The DNA for the CDR3 is TGCAGCGCTGGCGCCGGCGGGACCTCCTACGAGCAGTACTTC. As protein: CSAGAGGTSYEQYF.

This clone was picked up one time. This chain connects TRBV27 to TRBJ2-2, with 8 bases fitting TRBD1. This CDR3 has 15 residues. Germline V lookup: CDR1 MNHEY, CDR2 SMNVEV (reference sequence). J was trimmed by 4 bases and V by 5 bases; bases with no gene match: 6. The CDR3 DNA reads TGTGCCAGCAGTACGACAGGGGCAGGCACCGGGGAGCTGTTTTTT. Protein product: CASSTTGAGTGELFF.

The chain employs TRBV4-1 and TRBJ1-2; 7 positions agree with TRBD1. Germline values: CDR1 MGHRA, CDR2 YSYEKL. The J segment lost 4 bases and the V segment lost 2 bases, leaving 4 bases of the junction unmatched. The CDR3 covers 14 residues. The CDR3 sequence: CASSQLRDSYGYTF. DNA of the CDR3: TGCGCCAGCAGCCAACTCCGGGACAGCTATGGCTACACCTTC.

V is TRBV2 and J is TRBJ1-1, with 9 bases that match TRBD1. The CDR3 is made up of 11 amino acids. Germline values: CDR1 SNHLY, CDR2 FYNNEI. The V and J ends lost 6 bases and 11 bases, in that order; junction bases with no gene match: 4. CDR3 DNA sequence: TGTGCCAGCAGCCGGGACAGGGAGGCTTTCTTT. It encodes CASSRDREAFF.

The chain has TRBV27 and TRBJ2-7, with 8 bases matching TRBD2. After removal of 8 bases from V and 3 bases from J, the junction contained 9 bases not matched to a gene. CDR3 size: 14 residues. CDR1 and CDR2 from the germline V gene are MNHEY and SMNVEV (reference sequence). Here the CDR3 DNA reads TGTGCCAGCGCCTCCGGGGCGGGAGGCTACGAGCAGTACTTC. Translated, it gives CASASGAGGYEQYF.

This clone was observed a single time. The gene calls are TRBV2 and TRBJ1-2; TRBD1 matches at 8 bases. The CDR3 totals 16 residues. V lost 7 bases, J lost 1 base, and 11 bases stayed unmatched. In germline, CDR1 is SNHLY, CDR2 FYNNEI. The CDR3 DNA sequence: TGTGCCAGCACCCTGGACAGGGAGGGTCTTAACTATGGCTACACCTTC. Translating it yields CASTLDREGLNYGYTF.

The chain combines TRBV30 with TRBJ2-1; TRBD2 matches 8 bases. Trimming took 0 bases from V and 4 from J; bases not matched to a gene: 2. This CDR3 is 14 amino acids long. Germline CDR1 reads GTSNPN; CDR2 reads SVGIG (reference sequence). The CDR3 reads CAWSVKRGYNEQFF. The CDR3 DNA reads TGTGCCTGGAGTGTCAAGCGGGGGTACAATGAGCAGTTCTTC.

The genes are TRBV6-5 and TRBJ2-3; 11 nucleotides match TRBD2. CDR1 and CDR2 from the germline V gene are MNHEY and SVGAGI. V was pared by 5 bases and J by 2 bases, with 3 bases of the junction left unmatched. The CDR3 length is 15 residues. CDR3 loop: CASSRTSGSTDTQYF. Written as DNA, the CDR3 is TGTGCCAGCAGTAGGACTAGCGGGTCCACAGATACGCAGTATTTT.

The gene calls are TRBV5-1 and TRBJ2-3; TRBD2 aligns across 8 bases. The CDR3 has 16 residues. Looked up from germline, CDR1 is SGHRS and CDR2 is YFSETQ. V lost 0 bases to trimming and J lost 5 bases; unmatched junction nucleotides: 8. Written as DNA, the CDR3 is TGCGCCAGCAGCTTGGAGGTAGCGGGATTGGGAGATACGCAGTATTTT. Translation: CASSLEVAGLGDTQYF.

This clone occurred a few times. The V gene is TRBV9, the J gene TRBJ1-1; 7 positions agree with TRBD1. Trimming at V came to 0 bases and at J to 5 bases, leaving 7 bases not matched to a gene. CDR3 length: 15 amino acids. Germline-derived CDR1 and CDR2 are SGDLS and YYNGEE. CDR3: CASSVVPPGGTEAFF. The CDR3 nucleotides read TGTGCCAGCAGCGTAGTGCCCCCAGGGGGAACTGAAGCTTTCTTT. The full variable domain, its missing parts supplied by reference TRBV9 and TRBJ1-1, is DSGVTQTPKHLITATGQRVTLRCSPRSGDLSVYWYQQSLDQGLQFLIQYYNGEERAKGNILERFSAQQFPDLHSELNLSSLELGDSALYFCASSVVPPGGTEAFFGQGTRLTVV.

The chain links TRBV2 to TRBJ2-1; D not resolved. V shed 6 bases and J shed 0 bases, with 9 bases lying between them. Per germline, CDR1 SNHLY and CDR2 FYNNEI. The CDR3 contains 14 residues. CDR3 nucleotides: TGTGCCAGCAGGAGTGGTAGCTCCTACAATGAGCAGTTCTTC. Encoded protein: CASRSGSSYNEQFF.

This rearrangement joins TRBV5-3 to TRBJ1-5; D may be TRBD1 (5 bases). TRBV5-3 carries the ORF label, with uncertain function. CDR3 length equals 14 residues. V dropped 2 bases and J dropped 6 bases, with 12 bases sitting between them. CDR3: CARSLNRILQPQHF. The CDR3 nucleotides are TGTGCCAGAAGCTTAAACAGGATCCTTCAGCCCCAGCATTTT.

The chain is built from TRBV10-3 and TRBJ2-5, with a weak D call TRBD1 (6 bases). CDR1 ENHRY and CDR2 SYGVKD come from the germline V gene. The CDR3 has 14 residues. V lost 8 bases, J lost 1 base, and 14 bases lay in between. CDR3 region: CAIGALGGQETQYF. DNA of the CDR3: TGTGCCATCGGGGCGCTAGGGGGCCAAGAGACCCAGTACTTC.